Listed here are 16 T cell receptor beta chains from one sample, sequenced in a study of blood T cell repertoires in COVID-19. Clones were read by immunoSEQ multiplex PCR, and TCRdb kept only the in-frame ones, dropping some. The table has roughly 58,000 clones, more than 80% seen once. Sequenced material: peripheral blood. These receptors were taken from a man between 60 and 75 years old with COVID-19, enrolled during active disease.

Only a few counts were recorded for this clone. This chain uses TRBV30 with TRBJ1-6; D possibly corresponds to TRBD1 (5 bases). The CDR3 is 16 amino acids. Germline V gene sequence: CDR1 GTSNPN, CDR2 SVGIG (reference sequence). Trimming left V 5 bases short and J 0 bases short, with 14 bases between. CDR3 nucleotides: TGTGCCTGGCCATGGGACTGGAGCTCCTATAATTCACCCCTCCACTTT. It yields the protein CAWPWDWSSYNSPLHF.

V gene TRBV7-2 combines with J gene TRBJ1-5; D gene ambiguous. The CDR3 covers 14 residues. V lost 6 bases, J lost 1 base, and 10 bases lay in between. CDR1 is SGHTA, CDR2 FQGNSA, per germline. CDR3 bases: TGTGCCAGCAGGGTTGAGAACAGCAATCAGCCCCAGCATTTT. It translates to CASRVENSNQPQHF.

The CDR3 DNA reads TGTGCCAGTAGTATCGACAACTACGAGCAGTACTTC. Amino acids: CASSIDNYEQYF. The J gene is TRBJ2-7, the V gene TRBV19; D unclear. The CDR3 contains 12 residues. Germline values: CDR1 LNHDA, CDR2 SQIVND (reference sequence). V lost 3 bases, J lost 3 bases, and 6 bases lay in between. Looking up the rest from reference TRBV19 and TRBJ2-7 gives the full variable domain: DGGITQSPKYLFRKEGQNVTLSCEQNLNHDAMYWYRQDPGQGLRLIYYSQIVNDFQKGDIAEGYSVSREKKESFPLTVTSAQKNPTAFYLCASSIDNYEQYFGPGTRLTVT.

This clone was detected once. The chain employs TRBV4-2 and TRBJ2-7, with 10 bases that match TRBD1. Trimming cost V 6 bases and J 1 base; bases outside gene matches: 3. Germline V gives CDR1 LGHNA, CDR2 YNFKEQ. The CDR3 is 14 amino acids. Written as DNA, the CDR3 is TGTGCCAGCAGACCGGGACAGGGGTCCTACGAGCAGTACTTC. Translated, it gives CASRPGQGSYEQYF.

The chain has TRBV6-5 and TRBJ1-2, with TRBD1 identical over 7 bases. This CDR3 comprises 14 residues. Germline loops: CDR1 MNHEY, CDR2 SVGAGI. V was pared by 0 bases and J by 7 bases, with 5 bases of the junction left unmatched. The CDR3 bases are TGTGCCAGCAGTTACTCCCAGGGGGTGCCTGGCTACACCTTC. Protein sequence: CASSYSQGVPGYTF.

The V gene is TRBV5-6, the J gene TRBJ1-4; D may be TRBD1 (5 bases). The V and J ends lost 2 bases and 5 bases respectively, with 13 bases between them. The CDR3 extends over 15 amino acids. Germline V gives CDR1 SGHDT, CDR2 YYEEEE. The CDR3 here is CASSFQQALNEKLFF. The DNA of the CDR3 is TGTGCCAGCAGCTTCCAACAGGCGTTAAATGAAAAACTGTTTTTT. Combining the CDR3 with reference TRBV5-6 and TRBJ1-4 gives the whole variable domain DAGVTQSPTHLIKTRGQQVTLRCSPKSGHDTVSWYQQALGQGPQFIFQYYEEEERQRGNFPDRFSGHQFPNYSSELNVNALLLGDSALYLCASSFQQALNEKLFFGSGTQLSVL.

A remark on this clone: The sample contains more than one DNA sequence encoding this CDR3. V gene TRBV3-1 (or the pseudogene TRBV3-2) combines with J gene TRBJ1-1; 7 bases are a match to TRBD1. Germline values: CDR1 LGHDT, CDR2 YNNKEL (reference sequence). Germline trimming cut 4 bases from V and 2 bases from J; bases unmatched to any gene: 1. The CDR3 is 13 residues long. This chain's CDR3 is CASSRQGNTEAFF. The CDR3 region has the DNA TGTGCCAGCAGCCGACAGGGCAACACTGAAGCTTTCTTT.

This clone is a singleton in its sample. CDR3 amino acids: CASHAGDRVNSPLHF. CDR3 in DNA: TGTGCCTCCCACGCGGGGGACAGGGTCAATTCACCCCTCCACTTT. J is TRBJ1-6 and V is TRBV10-3; TRBD1 aligns across 9 bases. The length of the CDR3 is 15 residues. The germline V gene encodes CDR1 ENHRY and CDR2 SYGVKD. V shed 11 bases, J shed 7 bases, and the junction held 12 bases outside the gene matches.

This sequence joins TRBV7-9 and TRBJ2-3, with D possibly being TRBD2 (5 bases). The germline V gene has CDR1 SEHNR and CDR2 FQNEAQ (reference sequence). The CDR3 totals 15 residues. V was pared by 3 bases and J by 0 bases, with 10 bases between. The CDR3 bases are TGTGCCAGCAGCTTCAAGCGGACTAGCACAGATACGCAGTATTTT. It encodes CASSFKRTSTDTQYF.

The chain uses TRBV2 and TRBJ1-2; TRBD1 matches at 8 bases. Trimming at V came to 1 base and at J to 5 bases, leaving 6 bases not matched to a gene. This CDR3 contains 15 residues. CDR1 is SNHLY, CDR2 FYNNEI, per germline. Here the CDR3 DNA reads TGTGCCAGCAGTGAAGTCCAGGGGGCGCGGTATGGCTACACCTTC. Translated, it gives CASSEVQGARYGYTF.

V is TRBV29-1 and J is TRBJ2-7; possibly TRBD1 for D (5 bases). V dropped 3 bases and J dropped 6 bases, with 15 bases sitting between them. The germline gives CDR1 SQVTM, CDR2 ANQGSEA. The CDR3 is 13 amino acids. This CDR3 reads CSVEGQGPSEQYF. The CDR3 bases are TGCAGCGTTGAGGGTCAGGGTCCAAGCGAGCAGTACTTC.

The chain recombines TRBV19 with TRBJ2-2; D might be TRBD1 (6 bases). Trimming shortened V by 4 bases and J by 5 bases, and 14 bases separated the two germline ends. This CDR3 contains 15 residues. CDR1 and CDR2 (germline): LNHDA, SQIVND (reference sequence). The CDR3 loop is CASSSMSQGTGELFF. CDR3 in DNA: TGTGCCAGTAGTAGTATGTCCCAGGGGACCGGGGAGCTGTTTTTT.

This clone was seen only a few times. The J gene is TRBJ2-5, the V gene TRBV3-1 (or the pseudogene TRBV3-2); 9 positions match TRBD2. Germline V lookup: CDR1 LGHDT, CDR2 YNNKEL (reference sequence). This CDR3 is built from 18 residues. V trimming: 0 bases; J trimming: 1 base; junction bases outside the gene matches: 9. The CDR3 here is CASSQDRLAGPSQETQYF. CDR3 nucleotides: TGTGCCAGCAGCCAAGATCGTCTAGCGGGGCCCTCCCAAGAGACCCAGTACTTC.

Here the CDR3 DNA reads TGTGCCAGCAGCTCCGGGGGGATCTACAATGAGCAGTTCTTC. It yields the protein CASSSGGIYNEQFF. The chain employs TRBV7-3 and TRBJ2-1, with TRBD2 identical over 7 bases. The CDR3 has 14 residues. In germline, CDR1 is SGHTA, CDR2 FQGTGA. Trimming removed 4 bases from V and 3 bases from J; junction bases left unmatched: 3.

This clone was counted a single time. This sequence joins TRBV4-3 and TRBJ2-5; 11 bases align to TRBD1. The J segment lost 1 base and the V segment lost 4 bases, leaving 5 bases of the junction unmatched. This CDR3 has 16 amino acids. CDR1 and CDR2 from the germline V gene are LGHNA and YSLEER. The CDR3 DNA is TGCGCCAGCAGCCCCTGGACAGGGGGCCTCCAAGAGACCCAGTACTTC. It encodes CASSPWTGGLQETQYF.

This clone was seen a single time. The chain has TRBV21-1 and TRBJ2-3; the D call TRBD2 from the table was never checked on the DNA. TRBV21-1 is a recognized pseudogene. This CDR3 has 17 residues. CDR3: CASSKVAGLDPTDTQYF. The CDR3, as DNA: TGTGCCAGCAGCAAAGTTGCTGGACTAGACCCCACAGATACGCAGTATTTT.